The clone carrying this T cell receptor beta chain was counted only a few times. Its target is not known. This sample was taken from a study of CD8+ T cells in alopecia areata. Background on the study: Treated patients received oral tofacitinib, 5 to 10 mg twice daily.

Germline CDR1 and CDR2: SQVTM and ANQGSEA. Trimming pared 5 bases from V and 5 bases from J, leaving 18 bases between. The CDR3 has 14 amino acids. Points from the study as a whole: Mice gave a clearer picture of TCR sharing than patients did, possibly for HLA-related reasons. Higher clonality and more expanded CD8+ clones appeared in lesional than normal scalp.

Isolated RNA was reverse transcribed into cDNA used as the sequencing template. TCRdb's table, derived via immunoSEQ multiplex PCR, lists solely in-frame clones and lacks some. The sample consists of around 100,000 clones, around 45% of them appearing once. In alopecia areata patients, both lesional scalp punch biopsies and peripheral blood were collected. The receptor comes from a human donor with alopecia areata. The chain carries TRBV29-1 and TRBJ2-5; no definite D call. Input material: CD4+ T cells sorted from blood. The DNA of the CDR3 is TGCAGCGTTCCCGCCCAAAACGTGGCGGAGACCCAGTACTTC. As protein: CSVPAQNVAETQYF. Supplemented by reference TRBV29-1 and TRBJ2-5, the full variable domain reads SAVISQKPSRDICQRGTSLTIQCQVDSQVTMMFWYRQQPGQSLTLIATANQGSEATYESGFVIDKFPISRPNLTFSTLTVSNMSPEDSSIYLCSVPAQNVAETQYFGPGTRLLVL.